This passage covers 23 T cell receptor beta chains from one sample sequenced in a study of T cell clonality in common variable immunodeficiency. Repertoires were generated with immunoSEQ multiplex PCR, while TCRdb's copy carries only in-frame clones and drops some. The sample shows about 81,000 clones, none of them appearing just once. The material sequenced was peripheral blood mononuclear cells. Receptors were obtained from a person between 18 and 75 years old in good health.

This clone was recorded many times. The read ends 3 residues shy of where the CDR3 ends; the end is completed using the germline J gene. The genes are TRBV20-1 and TRBJ1-2; TRBD1 agrees at 7 bases. This CDR3 has 13 residues. J lost 5 bases, V lost 2 bases, and 5 bases had no gene match. Germline V gene lookup returns CDR1 DFQATT and CDR2 SNEGSKA (reference sequence). The part of the CDR3 DNA that was read is TGCAGTGCTAGAACAGGGGAATTTTATGGC. This codes for CSARTGEFYG. The whole CDR3 sequence reads CSARTGEFYGYTF.

This clone came up many times. A junction end diverges from the germline sequence, so it may reflect a read error. Coverage ceases 3 residues before the CDR3 finishes, and the germline J gene fills in the end. The rearrangement links TRBV4-2 to TRBJ2-6; a weak D match, TRBD1 (5 bases). CDR3 length: 16 amino acids. Germline CDR1 is LGHNA and CDR2 is YNFKEQ. The CDR3 DNA, read in part, is TGCGCCAGCAGCCAAGGCAGGGTACTTGGGGCCAACGTC. Translated: CASSQGRVLGANV. The CDR3 in its entirety is CASSQGRVLGANVLTF.

This clone was picked up many times. The read halts 3 residues ahead of the CDR3 end, with the missing end drawn from the germline J gene. This chain links TRBV18 with TRBJ2-1; tentative D call: TRBD2 (5 bases). CDR1 is KGHSH and CDR2 is LQKENI in the germline V gene. The CDR3 has 15 residues. V shed 3 bases and J shed 5 bases, with 14 bases lying between them. The sequenced part of the CDR3 DNA is TGTGCCAGCTCACCGTTGAAAAGCGGTGACAATGAG. Translation gives CASSPLKSGDNE. The entire CDR3 sequence reads CASSPLKSGDNEQFF.

This clone was seen repeatedly, ten times or more. The read halts 3 residues ahead of the CDR3 end, with the missing end drawn from the germline J gene. V is TRBV20-1 and J is TRBJ1-6; D is uncertain. Germline-derived CDR1 and CDR2 are DFQATT and SNEGSKA (reference sequence). The CDR3 is made up of 15 amino acids. V lost 0 bases to trimming and J lost 9 bases, with 15 bases between them. The sequenced part of the CDR3 DNA is TGCAGTGCTAGAGATCCGAGTGGGCTTGGTTCACCC. Its translation: CSARDPSGLGSP. In full, the CDR3 is CSARDPSGLGSPLHF.

Points on this clone: The read terminates 3 residues before the CDR3 end, so the remaining end is supplied by the germline J gene. The genes are TRBV7-9 and TRBJ1-3; D unresolved. Trimming removed 1 base at V and 4 bases at J, with 8 bases between. Germline loops: CDR1 SEHNR, CDR2 FQNEAQ (reference sequence). The CDR3 has 14 residues. The covered CDR3 bases are TGTGCCAGCAGCTTAGAGCGGGTCGGAAACACC. Its translation is CASSLERVGNT. The full CDR3 reads CASSLERVGNTIYF.

In its sample, this clone was seen a few times. Coverage ceases 3 residues before the CDR3 finishes, and the germline J gene fills in the end. This chain links TRBV27 with TRBJ2-5, with 8 bases lining up with TRBD2. The V gene end was trimmed by 2 bases and the J gene end by 5 bases; junction bases not matched to a gene: 7. This CDR3 is 15 amino acids long. Germline CDR1 is MNHEY and CDR2 is SMNVEV (reference sequence). The covered CDR3 bases are TGTGCCAGCAGTTTAAAGGGACTAGTTTCGGAGACC. As protein: CASSLKGLVSET. The full-length CDR3 reads as CASSLKGLVSETQYF.

This clone was found many times. The CDR3 region is CATSRAGGAGGYEQYF. CDR3 DNA (partial): TGTGCCACCAGCAGAGCCGGAGGAGCGGGAGGTTACGAG. The chain joins TRBV15 to TRBJ2-7; TRBD2 matches 9 bases. The read gets to within 3 residues of the CDR3 end, and the germline J gene fills in the rest. There are 16 residues in the CDR3. Germline V gene lookup returns CDR1 LNHNV and CDR2 YYDKDF (reference sequence). J gave up 4 bases and V 1 base, and 8 bases lay outside the gene matches.

This clone appeared many times. The read terminates 3 residues ahead of where the CDR3 ends, so the germline J gene completes it. The genes are TRBV7-2 and TRBJ2-7, with 7 bases matching TRBD2. V dropped 6 bases and J dropped 3; count of bases not matched to a gene: 8. The CDR3 has 14 amino acids. Germline V gene data show CDR1 as SGHTA and CDR2 as FQGNSA. CDR3 bases read: TGTGCCAGCAGAACCATGGGACTACACTACGAG. Translated, it gives CASRTMGLHYE. The entire CDR3 is CASRTMGLHYEQYF.

This clone was observed a handful of times. The read stops 3 residues short of the end of the CDR3; the missing end is completed from the germline J gene. The rearrangement links TRBV11-3 to TRBJ2-7; D call uncertain. V lost 6 bases and J 3 bases, leaving 12 bases between the germline ends. This CDR3 is built from 13 residues. Germline CDR1 reads SGHNT; CDR2 reads YENEEA. The part of the CDR3 DNA that was read is TGTGCCAGCAGTGATGGTACAGTCTACGAG. Amino acid sequence: CASSDGTVYE. The CDR3 in its entirety is CASSDGTVYEQYF.

The sample holds many counts of this clone. The CDR3 end is not reached by the read, which stops 3 residues before it; the germline J gene fills it in. The chain is built from TRBV20-1 and TRBJ2-2; a weak D match, TRBD2 (5 bases). V gave up 4 bases and J gave up 9 bases, with 12 bases separating them. The CDR3 totals 12 residues. The germline CDR1 and CDR2 sequences are DFQATT and SNEGSKA (reference sequence). CDR3 DNA (partial): TGCAGTGCTAAAACTAGTTCCAGGGAG. Protein: CSAKTSSRE. The CDR3 in its entirety is CSAKTSSRELFF.

This clone has at least ten counts. The read terminates 3 residues before the CDR3 end, so the remaining end is supplied by the germline J gene. The chain links TRBV11-2 to TRBJ2-1, with D possibly TRBD2 on 6 matching bases. The germline gives CDR1 SGHAT, CDR2 FQNNGV. Trimming pared 1 base from V and 6 bases from J, leaving 10 bases between. The CDR3 is 14 residues long. The covered CDR3 bases are TGTGCCAGCAGCTTAGTGTTGGGGGGCAATGAG. Translation: CASSLVLGGNE. The whole CDR3 is CASSLVLGGNEQFF.

This clone has ten or more counts. The junction departs from the called germline gene at one end, perhaps through a read error. The CDR3 is cut off 3 residues early in the read; its end comes from the germline J gene. This chain links TRBV4-2 with TRBJ2-3; D call uncertain. The CDR3 has 13 amino acids. The germline V gene has CDR1 LGHNA and CDR2 YNFKEQ. CDR3 region: CASSSIIRDTQYF. The part of the CDR3 DNA that was read is TGCGCCAGCTCCTCAATTATTAGAGATACG.

The table lists this clone with many counts. The read gets to within 3 residues of the CDR3 end, and the germline J gene fills in the rest. The genes are TRBV2 and TRBJ2-5; D may be TRBD1 (6 bases). The V and J ends lost 8 bases and 5 bases respectively, with 18 bases between them. In germline, CDR1 is SNHLY, CDR2 FYNNEI. The CDR3 is 14 amino acids. Incomplete CDR3 DNA: TGTGCCAGCGAGGGGGACCGAGGCGGGGAGACC. Translation: CASEGDRGGET. The full CDR3 is CASEGDRGGETQYF.

There are many counts of this clone. The CDR3 end lies 3 residues beyond the end of the read and is filled in from the germline J gene. V and J are TRBV10-1 and TRBJ2-7; 7 positions agree with TRBD1. The CDR3 is 13 amino acids. The junction had 7 bases not matched to a gene; V was cut back by 6 bases and J by 5 bases. Germline lookup yields CDR1 WNHNN and CDR2 SYGVQD (reference sequence). The chain's CDR3 is CASRGEGAHEQYF. CDR3 DNA, as far as it was read: TGCGCCAGCAGGGGTGAGGGGGCCCACGAG.

This clone was observed at least ten times. The CDR3 end lies 3 residues beyond the end of the read and is filled in from the germline J gene. The gene calls are TRBV19 and TRBJ2-7; D is perhaps TRBD2 (7 bases). Germline-derived CDR1 and CDR2 are LNHDA and SQIVND (reference sequence). V was pared by 5 bases and J by 6 bases, with 8 bases between. The CDR3 is 11 residues long. The CDR3 sequence is CASSRGAEQYF. The CDR3 bases that were read are TGTGCCAGTAGTCGGGGGGCCGAG.

Many counts were recorded for this clone. The sequenced CDR3 bases are TGTGCCATCAGTGAGGAGACTACCCACGAG. Protein: CAISEETTHE. Given in full, the CDR3 is CAISEETTHEQYF. The V gene is TRBV10-3, the J gene TRBJ2-7; the D gene is possibly TRBD2 (5 bases). The read ends 3 residues early relative to the CDR3; the germline J gene fills the gap. The CDR3 is made up of 13 amino acids. The V and J ends lost 2 bases and 5 bases respectively, with 10 bases between them. Germline CDR1 and CDR2: ENHRY and SYGVKD.

This clone was seen ten or more times. The CDR3 end is not reached by the read, which stops 3 residues before it; the germline J gene fills it in. The V call is TRBV5-5, the J call TRBJ1-4; D is possibly TRBD1 (6 bases). CDR3 length equals 15 residues. The V gene lost 0 bases and the J gene lost 4 bases, with 10 bases spanning the gap. In germline, CDR1 is SGHKS, CDR2 YYEKEE (reference sequence). The DNA read from the CDR3 is TGTGCCAGCAGCTTGGCACAGGGAGTTAATGAAAAA. Protein: CASSLAQGVNEK. The whole CDR3 is CASSLAQGVNEKLFF.

The sample holds many counts of this clone. The read ends 3 residues before the CDR3 terminus; that terminus is restored from the germline J gene. The gene calls are TRBV18 and TRBJ2-3; 8 bases line up with TRBD1. Trimming took 3 bases from V and 6 from J; bases not matched to a gene: 8. Germline V gene sequence: CDR1 KGHSH, CDR2 LQKENI. The CDR3 is 15 amino acids. Incomplete CDR3 DNA: TGTGCCAGCTCACCCCAGACAGGGGCGGGGGATACG. Its protein is CASSPQTGAGDT. The whole CDR3 protein reads CASSPQTGAGDTQYF.

Many counts were recorded for this clone. The CDR3 end lies 3 residues beyond the end of the read and is filled in from the germline J gene. The V gene is TRBV7-2, the J gene TRBJ2-3, with TRBD2 matching over 9 bases. V lost 4 bases and J lost 1; bases outside the gene matches: 3. This CDR3 is 15 amino acids long. Per the germline V gene, CDR1 is SGHTA and CDR2 is FQGNSA. The CDR3 region is CASSSRTSGTDTQYF. CDR3 bases read: TGTGCCAGCAGCTCAAGGACTAGCGGCACAGATACG.

This clone was seen a handful of times. With the read ending 3 residues before the CDR3 end, the germline J gene is used to fill in that end. This chain links TRBV19 with TRBJ1-2; 7 nucleotides line up with TRBD1. The CDR3 consists of 15 residues. Germline CDR1 reads LNHDA; CDR2 reads SQIVND (reference sequence). The part of the CDR3 DNA that was read is TGTGCCAGTAGTGTAACGGGACAGTTAACCTACGAC. It yields the protein CASSVTGQLTYD. Given in full, the CDR3 is CASSVTGQLTYDYTF.

In its sample, this clone was seen many times. The CDR3 end falls 3 residues outside the read, so it is completed with the germline J gene. The J gene is TRBJ2-4, the V gene TRBV19, with a weak D call TRBD1 (6 bases). The CDR3 has 16 amino acids. The germline V gene has CDR1 LNHDA and CDR2 SQIVND (reference sequence). Between the trimmed V and J ends, which lost 5 bases and 0 bases, there was a span of 14 bases. The CDR3 spells CASSQQGSLAKNIQYF. Incomplete CDR3 DNA: TGTGCCAGTAGTCAACAGGGTTCACTAGCCAAAAACATT.

This clone was detected many times. The missing CDR3 end, 3 residues past where the read stops, is filled in from the germline J gene. The chain links TRBV7-8 to TRBJ2-3; D might be TRBD2 (6 bases). Trimming left V 5 bases short and J 3 bases short, with 6 bases between. The CDR3 loop spans 12 amino acids. Germline V gene data show CDR1 as SGHVS and CDR2 as FQNEAQ. This chain's CDR3 is CASSGGTDTQYF. The CDR3 DNA, read in part, is TGTGCCAGCAGCGGGGGGACAGATACG.

This clone has a count of ten or more. The read stops 3 residues short of the end of the CDR3; the missing end is completed from the germline J gene. The chain combines TRBV30 with TRBJ1-1; unclear D gene. This CDR3 comprises 15 residues. The germline CDR1 and CDR2 sequences are GTSNPN and SVGIG (reference sequence). CDR3 in amino acids: CAWKASSSAGIEAFF. CDR3 DNA, as far as it was read: TGTGCCTGGAAAGCATCATCGTCGGCAGGCATCGAA.